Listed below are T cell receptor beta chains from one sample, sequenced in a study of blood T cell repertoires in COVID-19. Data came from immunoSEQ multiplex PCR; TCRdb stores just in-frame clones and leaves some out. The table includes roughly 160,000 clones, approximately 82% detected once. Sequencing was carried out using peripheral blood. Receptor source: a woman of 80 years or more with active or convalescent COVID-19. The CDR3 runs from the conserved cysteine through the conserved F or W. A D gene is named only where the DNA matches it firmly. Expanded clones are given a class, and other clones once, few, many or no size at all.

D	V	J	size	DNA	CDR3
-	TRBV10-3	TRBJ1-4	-	TGTGCCATCAGTGAGTCGACCGGGTATATGCTGTTTTTT	CAISESTGYMLFF
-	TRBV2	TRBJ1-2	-	TGTGCCAGCAGTGAGGCGGGTAACTATGGCTACACCTTC	CASSEAGNYGYTF
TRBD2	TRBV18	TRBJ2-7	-	TGTGCCAGCTCAGGACTAGCGGGAGGGCCGTACGAGCAGTACTTC	CASSGLAGGPYEQYF
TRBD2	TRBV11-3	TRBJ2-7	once	TGTGCCAGCAGCTTGGGCGGGAGTGATAGTCACGAGCAGTACTTC	CASSLGGSDSHEQYF
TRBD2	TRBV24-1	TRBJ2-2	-	TGTGCCACCAGTGATTTGCGTTCTAGCGGGACGTACGGGGGAACCGGGGAGCTGTTTTTT	CATSDLRSSGTYGGTGELFF
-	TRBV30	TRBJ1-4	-	TGTGCCTGGAGACGAGTGGTAAATGAAAAACTGTTTTTT	CAWRRVVNEKLFF
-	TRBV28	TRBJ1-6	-	TGTGCCAGCATCCCGGGGGGCAGAATCGAGTCACCCCTCCACTTT	CASIPGGRIESPLHF
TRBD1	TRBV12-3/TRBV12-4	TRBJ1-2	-	TGTGCCAGCAGTACAGGGGAGGTTGGCTACACCTTC	CASSTGEVGYTF
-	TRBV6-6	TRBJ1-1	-	TGTGCCAGCAGTCTTACACAGGGTAGCGCTGAAGCTTTCTTT	CASSLTQGSAEAFF
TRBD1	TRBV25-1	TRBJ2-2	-	TGTGCCAGCAGTGCACAGGGGGCTCAAACCGGGGAGCTGTTTTTT	CASSAQGAQTGELFF
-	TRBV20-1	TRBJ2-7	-	TGCAGTGCGGGCAGCTCCTACGAGCAGTACTTC	CSAGSSYEQYF
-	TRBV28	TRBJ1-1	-	TGTGCCAGCAGTCTACGGAACACTGAAGCTTTCTTT	CASSLRNTEAFF
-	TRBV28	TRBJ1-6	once	TGTGCCAGCAGACAGACAGTAAATAATTCACCCCTCCACTTT	CASRQTVNNSPLHF
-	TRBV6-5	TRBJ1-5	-	TGTGCCAGCAGTTACTCAGGGGGTAATCAGCCCCAGCATTTT	CASSYSGGNQPQHF
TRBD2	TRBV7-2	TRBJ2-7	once	TGTGCCAGCAGCTTAAGCAGCGGGAGCTCCTACGAGCAGTACTTC	CASSLSSGSSYEQYF
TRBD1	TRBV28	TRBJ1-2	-	TGTGCCAGCGAAAATCAGGGGGCGGGAAGCGCTGGCTACACCTTC	CASENQGAGSAGYTF
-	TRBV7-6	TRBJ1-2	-	TGTGCCAGCAGCTTAGTGGGAGGCCAGGAGGCGAACTATGGCTACACCTTC	CASSLVGGQEANYGYTF
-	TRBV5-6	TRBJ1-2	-	TGTGCCACCTATCTGAAAGGTACGGGGAAGAACTATGGCTACACCTTC	CATYLKGTGKNYGYTF
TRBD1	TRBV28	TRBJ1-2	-	TGTGCCAGCAGTGGGGGACAGGGTATCTATGGCTACACCTTC	CASSGGQGIYGYTF
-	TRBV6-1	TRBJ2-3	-	TGTGCCAGCAGTGAATCCCCAGGGCCTGGGGATACGCAGTATTTT	CASSESPGPGDTQYF
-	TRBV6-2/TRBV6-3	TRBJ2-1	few	TGTGCCAGCAGTTACGGACTCCTTTCTGCCTACAATGAGCAGTTCTTC	CASSYGLLSAYNEQFF
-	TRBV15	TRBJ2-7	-	TGTGCCACCAGCAGAGTTCTCGGGCAGGGGACCTCCTTC	CATSRVLGQGTSF
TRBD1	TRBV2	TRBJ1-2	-	TGTGCCAGCACCGGGACAGGGTTTCTTGGCTACACCTTC	CASTGTGFLGYTF
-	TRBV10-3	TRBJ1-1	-	TGTGCCATCACCGGGGGGCTACAATACACTGAAGCTTTCTTT	CAITGGLQYTEAFF
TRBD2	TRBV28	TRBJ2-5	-	TGTGCCAGCAGACCAACACTAGCGGGAGGAGAGACCCAGTACTTC	CASRPTLAGGETQYF
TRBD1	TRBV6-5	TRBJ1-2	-	TGTGCCAGCAGTTTAGAGGGGGCGTATGGCTACACCTTC	CASSLEGAYGYTF
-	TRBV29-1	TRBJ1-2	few	TGCAGCGTTGAAAGGGGTCGCTATGGCTACACCTTC	CSVERGRYGYTF
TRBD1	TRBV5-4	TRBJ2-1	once	TGTGCCAGCACCTTAGGACAGGGGTGGGATGAGCAGTTCTTC	CASTLGQGWDEQFF
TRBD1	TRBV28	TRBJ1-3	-	TGTGCCAGCAGTATACTGTCGGGACAGAGTTATGGAAACACCATATATTTT	CASSILSGQSYGNTIYF
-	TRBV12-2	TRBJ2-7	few	TGTGCAAGTCGCTTAGATTCCGTCGACGAGCAGTACTTC	CASRLDSVDEQYF
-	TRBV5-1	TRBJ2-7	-	TGCGCCAGCAGCTTGGGGGTTGGGCTGTACGAGCAGTACTTC	CASSLGVGLYEQYF
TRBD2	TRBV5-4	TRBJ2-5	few	TGTGCCAGCAGCCGGATGGGACTAGCGGGAGGGCCGGGAGAGACCCAGTACTTC	CASSRMGLAGGPGETQYF
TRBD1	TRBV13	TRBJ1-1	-	TGTGCCAGCAGCTATACAGGGGTTTGGGACACTGAAGCTTTCTTT	CASSYTGVWDTEAFF
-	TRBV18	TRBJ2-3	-	TGTGCCAGCTCACGTGGGTGGAAGACGGGAGTAATAGATACGCAGTATTTT	CASSRGWKTGVIDTQYF
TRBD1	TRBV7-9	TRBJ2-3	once	TGTGCCAGCAGCTTAGGGACAGGGGAAGGAGATACGCAGTATTTT	CASSLGTGEGDTQYF
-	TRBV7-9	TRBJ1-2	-	TGTGCCAGCAGCTTAGGAGTCAGGGGAACCCATGGCTACACCTTC	CASSLGVRGTHGYTF
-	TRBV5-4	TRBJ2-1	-	TGTGCCAGCAGCTCGGAGGACTTTTACAATGAGCAGTTCTTC	CASSSEDFYNEQFF
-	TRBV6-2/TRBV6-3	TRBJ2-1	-	TGTGCCAGCAGTTACACCTACAGGGTCTCCTACAATGAGCAGTTCTTC	CASSYTYRVSYNEQFF
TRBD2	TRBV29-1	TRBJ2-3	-	TGCAGCGTTGATTCGGGAGGGGATACGCAGTATTTT	CSVDSGGDTQYF
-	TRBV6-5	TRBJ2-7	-	TGTGCCAGCAGGAACGGGATCCACTACGAGCAGTACTTC	CASRNGIHYEQYF
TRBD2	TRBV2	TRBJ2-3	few	TGTGCCAGCAGTGAGCGGGAGGGTACGCAGTATTTT	CASSEREGTQYF
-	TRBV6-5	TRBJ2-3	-	TGTGCCAGCAATCGACCAGGGCCAGATACGCAGTATTTT	CASNRPGPDTQYF
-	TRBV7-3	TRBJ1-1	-	TGTGCCAGCAGCTTAACCCCCGTAGGGGAGAACACTGAAGCTTTCTTT	CASSLTPVGENTEAFF
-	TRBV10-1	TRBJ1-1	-	TGCGCCAGCAGTGAGTCGGGCAGGATGGTTTTCTTT	CASSESGRMVFF
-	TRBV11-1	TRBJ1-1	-	TGTGCCAGCAGCTTATTGCGGGGGATGAGGACTGAAGCTTTCTTT	CASSLLRGMRTEAFF
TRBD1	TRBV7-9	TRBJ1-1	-	TGTGCCAGCAGTCCCTGGACCGGGACAGGGGTGACTGAAGCTTTCTTT	CASSPWTGTGVTEAFF
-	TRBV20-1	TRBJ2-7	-	TGCAGTGCTAGTGAGGCTGGACTTTCTTACGAGCAGTACTTC	CSASEAGLSYEQYF
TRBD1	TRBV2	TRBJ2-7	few	TGTGCCAGCACCATCGGACAGGCCGGTTTGTCCTACGAGCAGTACTTC	CASTIGQAGLSYEQYF
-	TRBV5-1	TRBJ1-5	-	TGCGCCAGCAGCTTCGAAGGGGCTCAGCCCCAGCATTTT	CASSFEGAQPQHF
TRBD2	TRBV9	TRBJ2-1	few	TGTGCCAGCAGCGCGGGACTAGCGGGATTTCATGAGCAGTTCTTC	CASSAGLAGFHEQFF
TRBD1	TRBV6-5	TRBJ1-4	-	TGTGCCAGCAGTTACTACGGACAGGGGTATGAAAAACTGTTTTTT	CASSYYGQGYEKLFF
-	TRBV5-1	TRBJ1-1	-	TGCGCCAGCAGCTTGAGCTCGGGGGTTGGTTATGCTTTCTTT	CASSLSSGVGYAFF
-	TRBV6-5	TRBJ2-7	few	TGTGCCAGCAGTCCCCAGACAGAGTCTTACGAGCAGTACTTC	CASSPQTESYEQYF
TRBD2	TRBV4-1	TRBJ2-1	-	TGCGCCAGCAGCCAAGGTGTCTGGGAGCGGGAATACAATGAGCAGTTCTTC	CASSQGVWEREYNEQFF